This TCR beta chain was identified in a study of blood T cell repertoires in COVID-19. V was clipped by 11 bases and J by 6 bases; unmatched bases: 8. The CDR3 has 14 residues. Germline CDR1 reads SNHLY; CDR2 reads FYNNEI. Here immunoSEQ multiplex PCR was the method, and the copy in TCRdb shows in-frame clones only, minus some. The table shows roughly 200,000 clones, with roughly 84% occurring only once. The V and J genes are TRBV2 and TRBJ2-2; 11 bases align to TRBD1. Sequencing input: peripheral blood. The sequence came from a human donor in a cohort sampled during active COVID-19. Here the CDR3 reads CALGQGALAGELFF. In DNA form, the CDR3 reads TGTGCCCTAGGACAGGGGGCGTTAGCCGGGGAGCTGTTTTTT.